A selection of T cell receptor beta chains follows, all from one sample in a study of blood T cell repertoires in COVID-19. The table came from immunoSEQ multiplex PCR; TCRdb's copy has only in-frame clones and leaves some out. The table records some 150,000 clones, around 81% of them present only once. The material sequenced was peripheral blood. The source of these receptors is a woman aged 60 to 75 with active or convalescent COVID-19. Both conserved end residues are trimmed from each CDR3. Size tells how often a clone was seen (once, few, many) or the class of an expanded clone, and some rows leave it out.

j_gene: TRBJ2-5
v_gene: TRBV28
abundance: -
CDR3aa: ASSPAGQETQY

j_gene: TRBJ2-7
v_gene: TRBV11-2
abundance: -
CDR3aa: ASSLGRGEQY

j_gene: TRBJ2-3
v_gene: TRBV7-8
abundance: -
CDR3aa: ASSLGRGQGAWDTQY

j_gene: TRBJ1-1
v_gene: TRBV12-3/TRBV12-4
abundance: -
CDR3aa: ASGTPDTEAF

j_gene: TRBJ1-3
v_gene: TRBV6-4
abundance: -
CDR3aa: ASSRDSFSGNTIY

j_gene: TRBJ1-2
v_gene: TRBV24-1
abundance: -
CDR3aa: ATSDPDNPSVYGYT

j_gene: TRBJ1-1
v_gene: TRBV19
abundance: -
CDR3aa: ASSIVGRGLNTEAF

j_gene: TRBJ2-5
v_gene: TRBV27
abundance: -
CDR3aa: ASQGQGETQY

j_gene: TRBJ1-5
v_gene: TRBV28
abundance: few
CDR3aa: ASSATDTSNQPQH

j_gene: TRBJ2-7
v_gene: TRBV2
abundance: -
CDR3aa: ASSDPGTLSYEQY

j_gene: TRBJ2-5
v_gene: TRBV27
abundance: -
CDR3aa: ASSLYRDTKETQY

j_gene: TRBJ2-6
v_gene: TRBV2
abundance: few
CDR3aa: ASTISSGGANVLT

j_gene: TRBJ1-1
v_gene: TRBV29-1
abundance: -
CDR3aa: SASQGGTNTEAF

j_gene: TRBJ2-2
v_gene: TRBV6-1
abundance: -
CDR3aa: ASSEATNTGELF

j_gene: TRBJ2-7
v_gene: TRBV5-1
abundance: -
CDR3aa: ASSLAGRDEQY

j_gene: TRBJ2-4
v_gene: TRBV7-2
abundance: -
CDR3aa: ASSLTSGKASLAKNIQY

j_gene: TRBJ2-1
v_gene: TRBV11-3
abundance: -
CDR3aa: ASSLDGVGGEQF

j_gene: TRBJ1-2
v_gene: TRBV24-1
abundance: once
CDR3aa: ATSTGMPGGYT

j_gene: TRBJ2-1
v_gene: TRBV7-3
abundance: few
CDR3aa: ASSLGSSYNEQF

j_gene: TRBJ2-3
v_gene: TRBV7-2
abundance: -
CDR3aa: ASSLKTSGALTDTQY

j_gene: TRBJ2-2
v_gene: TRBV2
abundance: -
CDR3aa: ASSDFRGHRGAV

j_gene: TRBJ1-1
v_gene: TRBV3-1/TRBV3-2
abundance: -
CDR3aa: ASSPDSENTEAF

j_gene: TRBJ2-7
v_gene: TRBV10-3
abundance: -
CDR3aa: AISDGTGGYEQY

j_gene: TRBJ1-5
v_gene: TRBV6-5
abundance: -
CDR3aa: ASSPSGHRNQPQH

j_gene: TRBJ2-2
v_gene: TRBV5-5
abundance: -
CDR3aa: ASSLGQGGTGELF

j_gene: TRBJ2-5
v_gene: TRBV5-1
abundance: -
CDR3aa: ASSLQETQY

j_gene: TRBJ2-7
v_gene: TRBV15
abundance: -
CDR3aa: ATSRDMQGPYEQY

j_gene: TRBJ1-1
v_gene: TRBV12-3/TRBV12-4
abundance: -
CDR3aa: ASSFGGGPEAF

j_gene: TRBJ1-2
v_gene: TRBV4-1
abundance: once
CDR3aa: ASSQEGAGGYGYT

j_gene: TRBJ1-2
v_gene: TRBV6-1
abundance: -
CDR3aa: ASSESGAGGYT

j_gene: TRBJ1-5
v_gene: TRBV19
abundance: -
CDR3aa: ASSIAGGNQPQH

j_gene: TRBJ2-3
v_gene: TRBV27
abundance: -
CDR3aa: ASSLRAGNTDTQY

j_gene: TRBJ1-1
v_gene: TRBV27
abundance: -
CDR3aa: ASSLRGMNTEAF

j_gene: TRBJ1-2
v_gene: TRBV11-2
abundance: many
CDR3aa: ASSTGTADYYGYT

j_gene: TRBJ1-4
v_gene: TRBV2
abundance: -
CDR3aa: ASSDQGVTNEKLF

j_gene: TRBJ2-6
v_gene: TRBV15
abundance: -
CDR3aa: ATSRKGTGANVLT

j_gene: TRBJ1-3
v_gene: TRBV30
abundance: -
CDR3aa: AWSRDSGNTIY

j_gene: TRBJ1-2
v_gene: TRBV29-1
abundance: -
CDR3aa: SVARLSVAGYGYT

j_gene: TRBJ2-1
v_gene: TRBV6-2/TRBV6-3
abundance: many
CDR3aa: ASSRPQLAGSYNEQF

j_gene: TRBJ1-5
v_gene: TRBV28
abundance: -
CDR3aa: ASSSDSYSNQPQH

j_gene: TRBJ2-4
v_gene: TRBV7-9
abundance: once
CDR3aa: ASSSTTGKNIQY

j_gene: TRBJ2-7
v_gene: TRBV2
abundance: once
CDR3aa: ASSEGLADSYEQY

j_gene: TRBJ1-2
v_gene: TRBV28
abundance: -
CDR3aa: ASSFQGFGYGYT

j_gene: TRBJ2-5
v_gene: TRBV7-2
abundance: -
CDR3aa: ASSFPTGGQETQY

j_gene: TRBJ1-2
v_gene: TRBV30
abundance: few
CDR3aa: AWTLPENYGYT

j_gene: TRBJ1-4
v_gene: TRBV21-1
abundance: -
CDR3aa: ASKRNQPNSTNEKLF

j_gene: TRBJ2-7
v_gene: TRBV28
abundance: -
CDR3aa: ASTLSRPNEQY

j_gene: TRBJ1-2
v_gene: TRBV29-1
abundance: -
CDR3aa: SVLTGENYGYT

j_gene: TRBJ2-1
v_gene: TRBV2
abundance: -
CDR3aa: ASSEGTLGEQF

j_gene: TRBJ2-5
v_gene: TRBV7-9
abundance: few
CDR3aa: ASSSGQGQETQY

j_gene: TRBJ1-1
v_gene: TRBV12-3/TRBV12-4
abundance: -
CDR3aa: ASSQGGNTEAF

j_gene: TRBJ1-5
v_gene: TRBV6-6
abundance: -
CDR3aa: ASRRDSIGNQPQH

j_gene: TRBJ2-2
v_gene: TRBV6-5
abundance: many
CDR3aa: ASRSRGSTGELF

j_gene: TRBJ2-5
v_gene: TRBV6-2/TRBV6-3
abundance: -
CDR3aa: ASSGAGALQETQY